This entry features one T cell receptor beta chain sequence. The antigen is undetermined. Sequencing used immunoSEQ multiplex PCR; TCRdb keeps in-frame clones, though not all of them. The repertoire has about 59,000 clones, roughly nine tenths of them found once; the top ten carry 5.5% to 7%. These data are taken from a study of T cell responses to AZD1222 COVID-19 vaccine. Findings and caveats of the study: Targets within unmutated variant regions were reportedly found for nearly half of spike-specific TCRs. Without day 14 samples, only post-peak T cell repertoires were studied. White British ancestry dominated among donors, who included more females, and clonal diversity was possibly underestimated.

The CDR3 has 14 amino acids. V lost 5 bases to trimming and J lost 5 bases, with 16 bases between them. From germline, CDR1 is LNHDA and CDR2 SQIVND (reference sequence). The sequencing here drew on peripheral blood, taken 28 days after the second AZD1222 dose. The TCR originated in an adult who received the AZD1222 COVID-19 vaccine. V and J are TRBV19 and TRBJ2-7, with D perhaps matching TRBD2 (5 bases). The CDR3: CASSDRRGIHEQYF. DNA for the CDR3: TGTGCCAGTAGTGACCGTCGGGGAATCCACGAGCAGTACTTC. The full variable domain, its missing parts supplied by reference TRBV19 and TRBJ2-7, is DGGITQSPKYLFRKEGQNVTLSCEQNLNHDAMYWYRQDPGQGLRLIYYSQIVNDFQKGDIAEGYSVSREKKESFPLTVTSAQKNPTAFYLCASSDRRGIHEQYFGPGTRLTVT.